One sample yielded the 15 T cell receptor beta chains listed below, sequenced in a study of blood T cells in healthy people across ages. PCR was performed a second time for about 6 to 11 cycles using a sample-barcoded 5' primer and a J-beta primer mix. TCRdb used MiXCR to reprocess the 5' RACE reads, holding one entry per CDR3 protein. The sample has roughly 900,000 distinct CDR3 sequences; around 49% are singletons. Sequenced: blood. Receptor source: a man aged 25-45 years in good health.

This clonotype was found many times. The gene calls are TRBV6-6 and TRBJ1-5; the match to TRBD1 covers 7 bases. V lost 7 bases and J lost 6; bases outside the gene matches: 9. The CDR3 runs 14 residues. CDR1 is MNHNY and CDR2 is SVGAGI in the germline V gene (reference sequence). CDR3 in DNA: TGTGCCAGCACTCGACAGGGAGTTGGTCAGCCCCAGCATTTT. Translating gives CASTRQGVGQPQHF.

CDR3 region: CASSWGTASSYNEQYF. The CDR3 bases are TGCGCCAGCAGCTGGGGGACGGCTAGCTCCTACAATGAGCAGTACTTC. The rearrangement links TRBV5-1 to TRBJ2-1, with D perhaps given as TRBD1 or TRBD2 (5 bases each). Judging by the DNA end, TRBJ2-7 fits better; the J call may be wrong. The CDR3 totals 16 residues. Germline V gives CDR1 SGHRS, CDR2 YFSETQ.

This clonotype was seen only a few times. J is TRBJ2-1 and V is TRBV7-9; D not certain. This CDR3 comprises 16 residues. Trimming took 5 bases from V and 0 from J, leaving 14 bases between them. The germline gives CDR1 SEHNR, CDR2 FQNEAQ (reference sequence). As DNA, the CDR3 is TGTGCCAGCAGCCAACGTTTAGGGATCTCCTACAATGAGCAGTTCTTC. It translates to CASSQRLGISYNEQFF.

The rearrangement joins TRBV7-2 to TRBJ2-3; D gene ambiguous. The ends were cut back, 5 bases at V and 5 bases at J, with 11 bases in the middle. CDR3 length: 13 amino acids. From germline, CDR1 is SGHTA and CDR2 FQGNSA. The CDR3 here is CASSVLPGDTQYF. The CDR3 DNA reads TGTGCCAGCAGCGTGCTACCAGGAGATACGCAGTATTTT.

The rearrangement links TRBV7-9 to TRBJ1-1; 7 bases map to TRBD1. Trimming took 2 bases from V and 7 from J; bases not matched to a gene: 1. Germline V gene lookup returns CDR1 SEHNR and CDR2 FQNEAQ (reference sequence). The CDR3 is 12 residues long. The CDR3 loop reads CASSLRDSEAFF. The CDR3 nucleotides read TGTGCCAGCAGCTTAAGGGACAGTGAAGCTTTCTTT.

This clonotype was seen ten or more times. The chain links TRBV29-1 to TRBJ2-3; perhaps TRBD1 as D (5 bases). The V end lost 3 bases, the J end lost 1 base, and 5 bases lay between the germline ends. Germline values: CDR1 SQVTM, CDR2 ANQGSEA. The CDR3 extends over 12 amino acids. DNA for the CDR3: TGCAGCGTTGACAGGGGCACAGATACGCAGTATTTT. It specifies CSVDRGTDTQYF.

V gene TRBV6-6 combines with J gene TRBJ1-6; D ambiguous. Trimming took 3 bases from V and 8 from J, leaving 5 bases between them. The CDR3 length is 12 residues. Germline values: CDR1 MNHNY, CDR2 SVGAGI (reference sequence). CDR3 nucleotides: TGTGCCAGCAGTTATGGTGATTCACCCCTCCACTTT. Amino acid sequence: CASSYGDSPLHF.

This clonotype was seen more than once but under ten times. This chain uses TRBV7-2 with TRBJ2-5; TRBD2 matches 8 bases. The DNA matches TRBJ2-7 better at its end, which makes the J call doubtful. This CDR3 has 14 amino acids. From germline, CDR1 is SGHTA and CDR2 FQGNSA. The CDR3 sequence is CASSKTSGAYEQYF. CDR3 DNA sequence: TGTGCCAGCAGCAAAACTAGCGGAGCCTACGAGCAGTACTTC.

The chain uses TRBV4-1 and TRBJ2-3, with D possibly being TRBD1 (6 bases). The CDR3 has 15 residues. The germline V gene encodes CDR1 MGHRA and CDR2 YSYEKL. The V gene lost 2 bases and the J gene lost 4 bases, with 13 bases spanning the gap. The CDR3 protein is CASSQKEGGPDTQYF. The CDR3 DNA is TGCGCCAGCAGCCAAAAGGAAGGGGGTCCAGATACGCAGTATTTT.

This clonotype showed up just a few times. V and J are TRBV6-2 or TRBV6-3 and TRBJ1-1, with 7 positions matching TRBD1. The CDR3 is 13 amino acids. V was pared by 4 bases and J by 6 bases, with 5 bases of the junction left unmatched. In germline, CDR1 is MNHEY, CDR2 SVGEGT. Here the CDR3 DNA reads TGTGCCAGCAGTTCTCAGGGGGTCGCTGAAGCTTTCTTT. This sequence encodes CASSSQGVAEAFF.

This clonotype was detected a few times. V is TRBV20-1 and J is TRBJ1-1; D is possibly TRBD1 (6 bases). V lost 1 base to trimming and J lost 8 bases, with 8 bases between them. Germline V lookup: CDR1 DFQATT, CDR2 SNEGSKA (reference sequence). CDR3 length: 11 amino acids. This chain's CDR3 is CSARGGAEAFF. For the CDR3, the DNA is TGCAGTGCTAGAGGGGGGGCCGAAGCTTTCTTT.

The J gene is TRBJ2-3, the V gene TRBV12-3 or TRBV12-4; D remains unclear. V dropped 11 bases and J dropped 4 bases, with 10 bases sitting between them. This CDR3 comprises 11 residues. In DNA, the CDR3 is TGTGCCTGCAATGGAGCAGATACGCAGTATTTT. This encodes CACNGADTQYF.

The CDR3: CASSYPTSGAYNEQFF. The CDR3 DNA is TGTGCCAGCAGTTACCCTACCAGCGGGGCATACAATGAGCAGTTCTTC. This chain joins TRBV6-6 and TRBJ2-1, with 7 bases fitting TRBD2. V was clipped by 2 bases and J by 4 bases; unmatched bases: 8. This CDR3 comprises 16 residues. CDR1 and CDR2 from the germline V gene are MNHNY and SVGAGI (reference sequence).

The chain combines TRBV7-2 with TRBJ2-7; tentatively, D is TRBD1 (5 bases). The CDR3 extends over 13 amino acids. Trimming removed 8 bases from V and 3 bases from J, with 14 bases in between. Germline values: CDR1 SGHTA, CDR2 FQGNSA. CDR3 sequence reads: CASVMAGYYEQYF. Here the CDR3 DNA reads TGTGCCAGCGTAATGGCAGGGTACTACGAGCAGTACTTC.

The chain is built from TRBV4-3 and TRBJ1-6; no firm D call. Germline CDR1 and CDR2: LGHNA and YSLEER. The CDR3 has 18 amino acids. V gave up 2 bases and J gave up 5 bases, with 19 bases separating them. CDR3 amino acids: CASSQPPLGLMDNSPLHF. CDR3 DNA: TGCGCCAGCAGCCAACCACCGTTGGGGTTAATGGATAATTCACCCCTCCACTTT.